This section outlines one TCR beta chain sequence together with its context. Its antigen remains unidentified. The sample belongs to a study of cytomegalovirus exposure and HLA in healthy donors. Study in general: Within an early data release were about 85 million unique TCRs drawn from HLA-typed donors.

The PCR had 60 Vbeta and 13 Jbeta primers. The table came from immunoSEQ multiplex PCR; TCRdb's copy has only in-frame clones and leaves some out. The sample holds approximately 59,000 clones, 78% seen once. The germline CDR1 and CDR2 sequences are LGHNA and YSLEER. The CDR3 extends over 13 amino acids. The V end was cut by 2 bases, the J end by 5 bases, with 8 bases between. Findings and limits, study-wide: Most TCR beta V segments were productive about 87% or about 30% of the time in an earlier analysis. TCR beta V- and J-gene trimming was later associated with a missense DCLRE1C variant. Sequencing likely produced, as an artifact, a cluster of highly shared sequence variants.

The V call is TRBV4-3, the J call TRBJ2-3; tentative D call: TRBD2 (6 bases). This TCR came from a girl aged 10 to 17 in good health and CMV-seropositive. Input material: PBMCs. CDR3 in DNA: TGCGCCAGCAGCCAATTGCGGGAAGATACGCAGTATTTT. Its protein is CASSQLREDTQYF.